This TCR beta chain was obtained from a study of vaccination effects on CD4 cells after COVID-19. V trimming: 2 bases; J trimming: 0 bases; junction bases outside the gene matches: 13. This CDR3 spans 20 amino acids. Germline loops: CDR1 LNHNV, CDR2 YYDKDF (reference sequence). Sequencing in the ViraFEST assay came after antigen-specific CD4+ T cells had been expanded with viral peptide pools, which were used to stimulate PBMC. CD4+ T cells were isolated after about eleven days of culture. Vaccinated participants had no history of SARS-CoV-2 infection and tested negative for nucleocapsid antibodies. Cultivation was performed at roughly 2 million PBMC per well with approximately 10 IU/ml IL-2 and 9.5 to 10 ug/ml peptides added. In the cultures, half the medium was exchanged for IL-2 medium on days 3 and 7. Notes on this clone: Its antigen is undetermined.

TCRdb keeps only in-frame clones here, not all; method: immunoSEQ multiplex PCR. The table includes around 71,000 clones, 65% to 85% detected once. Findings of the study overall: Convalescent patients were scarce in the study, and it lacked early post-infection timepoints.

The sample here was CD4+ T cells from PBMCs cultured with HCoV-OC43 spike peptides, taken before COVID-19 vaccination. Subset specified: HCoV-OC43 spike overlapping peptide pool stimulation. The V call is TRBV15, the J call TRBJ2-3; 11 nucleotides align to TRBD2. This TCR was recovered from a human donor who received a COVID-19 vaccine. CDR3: CATSRTKRTSGLTSTDTQYF. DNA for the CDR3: TGTGCCACCAGCAGAACTAAGCGGACTAGCGGGTTGACTAGCACAGATACGCAGTATTTT.